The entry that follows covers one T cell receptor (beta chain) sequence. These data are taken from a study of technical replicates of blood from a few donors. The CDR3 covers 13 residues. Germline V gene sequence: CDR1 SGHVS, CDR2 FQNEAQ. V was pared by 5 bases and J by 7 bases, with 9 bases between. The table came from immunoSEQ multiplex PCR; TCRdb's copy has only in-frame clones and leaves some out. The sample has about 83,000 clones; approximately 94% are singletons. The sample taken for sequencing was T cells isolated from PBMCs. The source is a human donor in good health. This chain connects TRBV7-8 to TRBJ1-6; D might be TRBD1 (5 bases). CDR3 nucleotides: TGTGCCAGCAGCCCTCGGGGGAATTCACCCCTCCACTTT. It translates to CASSPRGNSPLHF.